These 7 T cell receptor beta chains came from one sample sequenced in a study of Tregs in tolerant kidney transplant recipients. The protocol was immunoSEQ multiplex PCR, while the TCRdb copy is restricted to in-frame clones and leaves out a portion. This sample's clone table lists under 40,000 clones. Material: CD8+ T cells from blood, obtained before the transplant. The receptors were sampled from a human donor who received a combined kidney and bone marrow transplant.

In regard to this clone: From the germline J gene comes the end of the CDR3, since the read stops 3 residues before it. The chain recombines TRBV19 with TRBJ1-5, with D unclear. CDR1 LNHDA and CDR2 SQIVND come from the germline V gene (reference sequence). The CDR3 contains 15 residues. Trimming removed 3 bases at V and 1 base at J, with 10 bases between. The CDR3 DNA, read in part, is TGTGCCAGTAGTATTTACTCGGGGAGCAATCAGCCC. This encodes CASSIYSGSNQP. The entire CDR3 protein is CASSIYSGSNQPQHF.

Details on this clone: The read terminates 3 residues before the CDR3 end, so the remaining end is supplied by the germline J gene. This chain joins TRBV16 and TRBJ2-1, with D perhaps TRBD2 (6 bases). Between the trimmed V and J ends, which lost 5 bases and 3 bases, there was a span of 8 bases. The length of the CDR3 is 13 residues. In germline, CDR1 is KGHSY, CDR2 FQNENV. The covered CDR3 bases are TGTGCCAGCAGCTACGGGGGCTACAATGAG. It is translated as CASSYGGYNE. The whole CDR3 reads CASSYGGYNEQFF.

To note about this clone: The read halts 3 residues ahead of the CDR3 end, with the missing end drawn from the germline J gene. This rearrangement joins TRBV5-4 to TRBJ2-3; 7 bases map to TRBD2. The V gene end was trimmed by 3 bases and the J gene end by 0 bases; junction bases not matched to a gene: 1. The CDR3 sequence is 14 residues long. CDR1 is SGHNT and CDR2 is YYREEE in the germline V gene (reference sequence). CDR3 residues: CASSWGGSTDTQYF. Incomplete CDR3 DNA: TGTGCCAGCAGCTGGGGGGGAAGCACAGATACG.

Remarks on this clone: Sequence at one end of the junction differs from germline and may be a read error. The CDR3 goes on 3 residues after the read ends, and that part is filled in from the germline J gene. The J gene is TRBJ1-5, the V gene TRBV4-2, with a weak D call TRBD1 (6 bases). CDR3 size: 15 residues. Germline V gene lookup returns CDR1 LGHNA and CDR2 YNFKEQ. The chain's CDR3 is CASSQDARGGQPQHF. The sequenced CDR3 bases are TGCGCCAGCAGCCAAGATGCCAGGGGTGGACAGCCC.

To note about this clone: Sequencing ends 3 residues short of the CDR3 end; the germline J gene provides the rest. The J gene is TRBJ2-1, the V gene TRBV5-1; 8 nucleotides line up with TRBD2. From germline, CDR1 is SGHRS and CDR2 YFSETQ. V was pared by 3 bases and J by 0 bases, with 8 bases of the junction left unmatched. This CDR3 comprises 17 residues. The part of the CDR3 DNA that was read is TGCGCCAGCAGCTCTTTTCCCGGGACTAGCTCCTACAATGAG. This translates into CASSSFPGTSSYNE. In full, the CDR3 is CASSSFPGTSSYNEQFF.

As regards this clone: The read ends 3 residues shy of where the CDR3 ends; the end is completed using the germline J gene. The rearrangement joins TRBV4-1 to TRBJ2-7, with D hard to call. The CDR3 runs to 14 residues. Trimming shortened V by 0 bases and J by 3 bases, and 9 bases separated the two germline ends. Germline V gene lookup returns CDR1 MGHRA and CDR2 YSYEKL. Partial CDR3 DNA: TGCGCCAGCAGCCAAGATCTAGAATACTACGAG. It encodes CASSQDLEYYE. In full, the CDR3 is CASSQDLEYYEQYF.

Of note for this clone: The read comes to an end 3 residues before the CDR3 does, leaving the germline J gene to fill in the end. This chain links TRBV20-1 with TRBJ2-7; 10 bases map to TRBD1. CDR1 and CDR2 from the germline V gene are DFQATT and SNEGSKA (reference sequence). This CDR3 region has 16 residues. Trimming cost V 5 bases and J 2 bases; bases outside gene matches: 12. Here the CDR3 reads CSAPERGDRGPYEQYF. The CDR3 DNA, read in part, is TGCAGTGCTCCAGAGAGGGGGGACAGGGGTCCCTACGAG.